The 18 T cell receptor beta chains below all came from one sample that was sequenced in a study of PD-1 blockade in classical Hodgkin lymphoma. Brentuximab vedotin exposure varied among the patients, all of whom had relapsed after autologous stem cell transplantation. Sequencing used immunoSEQ multiplex PCR; TCRdb keeps in-frame clones, though not all of them. The repertoire has roughly 140,000 clones, just under 80% of them found once; the top ten carry 7% to 9.5%. This specimen consisted of peripheral blood mononuclear cells (PBMCs), obtained before the second cycle of nivolumab. The receptors were gathered from a human donor with classical Hodgkin lymphoma.

The rearrangement links TRBV7-2 to TRBJ2-1, with 10 bases aligning to TRBD2. The V gene end was trimmed by 1 base and the J gene end by 3 bases; junction bases not matched to a gene: 6. Germline loops: CDR1 SGHTA, CDR2 FQGNSA. CDR3 length equals 17 residues. The CDR3 DNA reads as TGTGCCAGCAGCTTAGATGCTAGCGGGGGTCACTACAATGAGCAGTTCTTC. Its protein product is CASSLDASGGHYNEQFF. Together with reference TRBV7-2 and TRBJ2-1, the CDR3 gives the full variable domain: GAGVSQSPSNKVTEKGKDVELRCDPISGHTALYWYRQSLGQGLEFLIYFQGNSAPDKSGLPSDRFSAERTGGSVSTLTIQRTQQEDSAVYLCASSLDASGGHYNEQFFGPGTRLTVL.

V gene TRBV28 combines with J gene TRBJ2-7; 12 bases match TRBD2. Germline V gene data show CDR1 as MDHEN and CDR2 as SYDVKM. The CDR3 consists of 16 residues. V lost 2 bases to trimming and J lost 0 bases; unmatched junction nucleotides: 2. Here the CDR3 DNA reads TGTGCCAGCAGTTTAGTGACTAGCGGGAGCTCCTACGAGCAGTACTTC. Protein product: CASSLVTSGSSYEQYF.

This clone was found once. The V gene is TRBV7-8, the J gene TRBJ2-1, with no clear D. The CDR3 has 13 residues. The V gene lost 1 base and the J gene lost 5 bases, with 6 bases spanning the gap. Germline V gives CDR1 SGHVS, CDR2 FQNEAQ. The chain's CDR3 is CASSLDRNNEQFF. The CDR3 region has the DNA TGTGCCAGCAGCTTAGACAGAAACAATGAGCAGTTCTTC.

V gene TRBV15 combines with J gene TRBJ1-2; D is unclear. The germline V gene encodes CDR1 LNHNV and CDR2 YYDKDF (reference sequence). This CDR3 is 14 amino acids long. With 5 bases removed from V and 0 bases from J, the gap between germline ends came to 10 bases. The CDR3 DNA is TGTGCCACCAGCCCCTCGGCCCCTAACTATGGCTACACCTTC. Translated: CATSPSAPNYGYTF.

V usage is TRBV4-1 and J usage is TRBJ2-1; 9 nucleotides line up with TRBD2. The CDR3 consists of 16 residues. V was clipped by 3 bases and J by 4 bases; unmatched bases: 7. From germline, CDR1 is MGHRA and CDR2 YSYEKL. The CDR3 DNA is TGCGCCAGCAGCCACCCAACTAGCGGGCCTTACAATGAGCAGTTCTTC. The encoded protein is CASSHPTSGPYNEQFF.

The chain joins TRBV4-2 to TRBJ1-1; TRBD1 might be the D (6 bases). CDR1 LGHNA and CDR2 YNFKEQ come from the germline V gene. The CDR3 totals 14 residues. The V end was cut by 4 bases, the J end by 0 bases, with 9 bases between. The CDR3 DNA reads TGTGCCAGCAGCCGCCGACAGGTGAACACTGAAGCTTTCTTT. Encoded protein: CASSRRQVNTEAFF.

The rearrangement uses TRBV7-6 and TRBJ2-3, with a weak D call TRBD1 (6 bases). Germline CDR1 is SGHVS and CDR2 is FNYEAQ. V gave up 4 bases and J gave up 2 bases, with 13 bases separating them. This CDR3 region has 15 residues. CDR3 protein: CASSSETGTTDTQYF. For the CDR3, the DNA is TGTGCCAGCAGCTCAGAGACAGGTACCACAGATACGCAGTATTTT.

This clone is categorized as medium-sized. The rearrangement uses TRBV7-8 and TRBJ2-7; 8 nucleotides line up with TRBD2. Per the germline V gene, CDR1 is SGHVS and CDR2 is FQNEAQ. J gave up 0 bases and V 1 base, and 2 bases lay outside the gene matches. The CDR3 runs to 15 residues. The CDR3 bases are TGTGCCAGCAGCTTAGTCGGGACTAGCTCCTACGAGCAGTACTTC. This encodes CASSLVGTSSYEQYF.

The chain joins TRBV28 to TRBJ2-1; weak D call: TRBD1 (6 bases). V lost 2 bases and J lost 5, with 16 bases in between. Looked up from germline, CDR1 is MDHEN and CDR2 is SYDVKM. This CDR3 is 16 amino acids long. CDR3 DNA: TGTGCCAGCAGTTTAGCTACAGGGCCGGCGGACAATGAGCAGTTCTTC. As protein: CASSLATGPADNEQFF.

V gene TRBV7-9 combines with J gene TRBJ2-1; possible D gene TRBD2, 6 bases. Trimming stripped 4 bases from V and 4 bases from J, with 17 bases between. CDR1 SEHNR and CDR2 FQNEAQ come from the germline V gene (reference sequence). There are 16 residues in the CDR3. The CDR3 region is CASSSIGGVDYNEQFF. CDR3 nucleotides: TGTGCCAGCAGCTCCATCGGCGGGGTAGATTACAATGAGCAGTTCTTC.

The chain links TRBV15 to TRBJ2-7, with TRBD2 matching over 7 bases. V dropped 0 bases and J dropped 3; count of bases not matched to a gene: 14. The CDR3 consists of 18 residues. Germline V gene lookup returns CDR1 LNHNV and CDR2 YYDKDF (reference sequence). The CDR3 loop is CATSREGGIGGRLYEQYF. The CDR3 DNA is TGTGCCACCAGCAGAGAGGGGGGGATAGGAGGACGGCTCTACGAGCAGTACTTC.

The chain combines TRBV28 with TRBJ2-2; possibly TRBD2 for D (5 bases). The CDR3 contains 15 residues. The V gene lost 0 bases and the J gene lost 5 bases, with 10 bases spanning the gap. Germline CDR1 is MDHEN and CDR2 is SYDVKM. The CDR3 loop is CASSLWRARTGELFF. CDR3 coding DNA: TGTGCCAGCAGTTTATGGCGGGCCAGGACCGGGGAGCTGTTTTTT.

This clone is a singleton in its sample. The chain is built from TRBV28 and TRBJ1-1; D ambiguous. Per germline, CDR1 MDHEN and CDR2 SYDVKM. CDR3 size: 12 residues. V lost 10 bases and J lost 1, with 10 bases in between. This CDR3 reads CAMGSPNTEAFF. CDR3 sequence (DNA): TGTGCCATGGGGAGCCCGAACACTGAAGCTTTCTTT. Combining the CDR3 with reference TRBV28 and TRBJ1-1 gives the whole variable domain DVKVTQSSRYLVKRTGEKVFLECVQDMDHENMFWYRQDPGLGLRLIYFSYDVKMKEKGDIPEGYSVSREKKERFSLILESASTNQTSMYLCAMGSPNTEAFFGQGTRLTVV.

The rearrangement joins TRBV6-5 to TRBJ1-6, with TRBD1 matching over 10 bases. Germline CDR1 MNHEY, CDR2 SVGAGI. CDR3 length equals 13 residues. Trimming took 9 bases from V and 7 from J; bases not matched to a gene: 3. CDR3 bases: TGTGCCAGTTGGGACAGGGGCAATTCACCCCTCCACTTT. Its translation is CASWDRGNSPLHF.

The CDR3 protein is CASSTGTSGTDTQYF. As DNA, the CDR3 is TGTGCCAGTAGTACCGGGACTAGCGGCACAGATACGCAGTATTTT. The chain combines TRBV19 with TRBJ2-3, with 10 bases that match TRBD2. This CDR3 has 15 residues. The ends lost 4 bases at V and 1 base at J; junction bases unmatched: 2. The germline V gene encodes CDR1 LNHDA and CDR2 SQIVND (reference sequence). Full variable domain (rest looked up from reference TRBV19 and TRBJ2-3): DGGITQSPKYLFRKEGQNVTLSCEQNLNHDAMYWYRQDPGQGLRLIYYSQIVNDFQKGDIAEGYSVSREKKESFPLTVTSAQKNPTAFYLCASSTGTSGTDTQYFGPGTRLTVL.

This clone was counted many times. This chain uses TRBV9 with TRBJ1-2; D ambiguous. The CDR3 covers 15 residues. With 4 bases removed from V and 0 bases from J, the gap between germline ends came to 13 bases. The germline gives CDR1 SGDLS, CDR2 YYNGEE. DNA for the CDR3: TGTGCCAGCAGCCCGGATCACCCGGCTAACTATGGCTACACCTTC. Encoded protein: CASSPDHPANYGYTF.

V gene TRBV7-2 combines with J gene TRBJ2-1; 10 bases fit TRBD2. The junction had 11 bases not matched to a gene; V was cut back by 8 bases and J by 7 bases. Germline V lookup: CDR1 SGHTA, CDR2 FQGNSA. The CDR3 covers 15 residues. CDR3 nucleotide sequence: TGTGCCAGCGGGAGGACTAGCGGCAATGGGAATGAGCAGTTCTTC. Residues: CASGRTSGNGNEQFF.

The chain has TRBV2 and TRBJ1-2; D is perhaps TRBD1 (5 bases). Germline CDR1 and CDR2: SNHLY and FYNNEI. The ends were cut back, 5 bases at V and 4 bases at J, with 11 bases in the middle. The length of the CDR3 is 13 residues. The CDR3 nucleotides read TGTGCCAGCAGTAAGGAGGACATCTATGGCTACACCTTC. Translating it yields CASSKEDIYGYTF.